A single T cell receptor beta chain is shown here with its context. Sequencing was performed with immunoSEQ multiplex PCR; in TCRdb, only in-frame clones are kept and a portion is missing. The table has 90,000 to 120,000 clones, about 93% seen once. The sample originates from a study of T cell responses to AZD1222 COVID-19 vaccine. V trimming: 8 bases; J trimming: 6 bases; junction bases outside the gene matches: 11. Germline CDR1 and CDR2: GTSNPN and SVGIG (reference sequence). This CDR3 comprises 13 residues. The receptor was derived from an adult in good health. The V and J genes are TRBV30 and TRBJ2-5; TRBD2 matches 8 bases. The sample was peripheral blood, taken on day 0 of AZD1222 vaccination. CDR3 DNA sequence: TGTGCCAACGGGAGGGCGGCCGAACAGACCCAGTACTTC. It translates to CANGRAAEQTQYF.